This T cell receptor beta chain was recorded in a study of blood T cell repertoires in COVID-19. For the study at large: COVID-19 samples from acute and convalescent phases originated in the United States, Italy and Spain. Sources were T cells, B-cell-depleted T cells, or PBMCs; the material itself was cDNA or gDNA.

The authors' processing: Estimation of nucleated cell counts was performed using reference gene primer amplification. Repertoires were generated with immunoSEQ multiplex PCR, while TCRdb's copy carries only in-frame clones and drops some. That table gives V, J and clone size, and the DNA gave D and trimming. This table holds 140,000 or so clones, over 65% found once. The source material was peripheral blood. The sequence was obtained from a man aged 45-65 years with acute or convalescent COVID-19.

CDR3 sequence (DNA): TGCGCCAGCAGCTTGTCAGGGCCCTCCTACGAGCAGTACTTC. Protein product: CASSLSGPSYEQYF. The rearrangement uses TRBV5-1 and TRBJ2-7, with D tentatively TRBD1 (5 bases). Trimming left V 1 base short and J 0 bases short, with 8 bases between. In germline, CDR1 is SGHRS, CDR2 YFSETQ. The CDR3 sequence is 14 residues long. Supplemented by reference TRBV5-1 and TRBJ2-7, the full variable domain reads KAGVTQTPRYLIKTRGQQVTLSCSPISGHRSVSWYQQTPGQGLQFLFEYFSETQRNKGNFPGRFSGRQFSNSRSEMNVSTLELGDSALYLCASSLSGPSYEQYFGPGTRLTVT.